The entry that follows covers one T cell receptor (beta chain) sequence. Using its own MiXCR run on the 5' RACE reads, TCRdb lists one record per CDR3 protein. The table records over 110,000 distinct CDR3 sequences, 7% to 10% of them present only once. The V segment lost 5 bases and the J segment 1 base; nucleotides outside the gene matches: 8. The CDR3 runs 16 residues. Germline CDR1 is MDHEN and CDR2 is SYDVKM. This sample was taken from a study of CD8 T cells in ankylosing spondylitis. Source material: synovial fluid, either unsorted or a sorted T cell fraction (not recorded which). The sequence came from a male donor with ankylosing spondylitis. The chain combines TRBV28 with TRBJ2-5; the match to TRBD1 covers 9 bases. In DNA form, the CDR3 reads TGTGCCAGCAGTACCGGGACAGGGTTCATCCAAGAGACCCAGTACTTC. It specifies CASSTGTGFIQETQYF.